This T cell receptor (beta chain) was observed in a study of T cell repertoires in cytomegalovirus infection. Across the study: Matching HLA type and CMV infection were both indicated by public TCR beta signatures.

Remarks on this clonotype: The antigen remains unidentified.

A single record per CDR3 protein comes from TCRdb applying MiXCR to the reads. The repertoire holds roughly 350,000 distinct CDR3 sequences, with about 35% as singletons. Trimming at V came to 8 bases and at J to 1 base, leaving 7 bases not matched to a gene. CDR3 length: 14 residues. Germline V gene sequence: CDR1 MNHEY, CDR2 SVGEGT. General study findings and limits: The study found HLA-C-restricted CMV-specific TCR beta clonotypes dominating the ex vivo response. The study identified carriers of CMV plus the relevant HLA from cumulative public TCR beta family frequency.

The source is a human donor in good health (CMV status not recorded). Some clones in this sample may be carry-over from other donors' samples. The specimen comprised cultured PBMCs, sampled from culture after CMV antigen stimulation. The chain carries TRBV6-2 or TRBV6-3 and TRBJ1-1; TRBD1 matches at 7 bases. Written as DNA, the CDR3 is TGTGCCAGCGTTGACAGGGATTCGAACACTGAAGCTTTCTTT. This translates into CASVDRDSNTEAFF.